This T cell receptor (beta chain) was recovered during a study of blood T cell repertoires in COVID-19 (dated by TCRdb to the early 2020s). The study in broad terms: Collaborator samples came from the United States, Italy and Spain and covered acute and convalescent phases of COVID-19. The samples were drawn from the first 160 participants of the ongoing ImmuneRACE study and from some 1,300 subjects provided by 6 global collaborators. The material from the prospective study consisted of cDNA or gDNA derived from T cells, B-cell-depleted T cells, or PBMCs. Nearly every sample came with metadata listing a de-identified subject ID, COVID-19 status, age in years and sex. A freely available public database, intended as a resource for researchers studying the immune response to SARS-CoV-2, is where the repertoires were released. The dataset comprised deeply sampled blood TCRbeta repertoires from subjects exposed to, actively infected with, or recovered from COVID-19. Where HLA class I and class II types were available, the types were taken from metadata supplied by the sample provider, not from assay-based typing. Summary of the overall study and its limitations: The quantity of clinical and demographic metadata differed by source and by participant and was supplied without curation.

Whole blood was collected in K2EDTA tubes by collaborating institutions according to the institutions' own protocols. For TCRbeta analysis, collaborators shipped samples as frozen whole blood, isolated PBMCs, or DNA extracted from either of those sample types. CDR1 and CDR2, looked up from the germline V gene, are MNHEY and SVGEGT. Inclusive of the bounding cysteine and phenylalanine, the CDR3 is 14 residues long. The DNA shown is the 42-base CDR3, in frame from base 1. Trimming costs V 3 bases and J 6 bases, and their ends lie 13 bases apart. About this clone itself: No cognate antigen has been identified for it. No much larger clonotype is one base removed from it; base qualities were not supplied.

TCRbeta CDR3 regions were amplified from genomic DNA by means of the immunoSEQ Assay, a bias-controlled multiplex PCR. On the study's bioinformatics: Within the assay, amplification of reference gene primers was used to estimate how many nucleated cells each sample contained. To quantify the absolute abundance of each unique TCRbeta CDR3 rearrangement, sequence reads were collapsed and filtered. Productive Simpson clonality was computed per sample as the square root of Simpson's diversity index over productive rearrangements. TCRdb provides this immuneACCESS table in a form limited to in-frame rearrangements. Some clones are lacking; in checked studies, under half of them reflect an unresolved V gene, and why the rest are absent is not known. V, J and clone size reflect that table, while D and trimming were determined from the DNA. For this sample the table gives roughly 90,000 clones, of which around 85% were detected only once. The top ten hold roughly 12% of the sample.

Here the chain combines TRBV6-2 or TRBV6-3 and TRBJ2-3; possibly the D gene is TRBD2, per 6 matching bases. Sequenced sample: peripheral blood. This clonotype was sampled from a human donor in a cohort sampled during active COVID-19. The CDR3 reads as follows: CASSYWRGADTQYF. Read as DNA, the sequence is TGTGCCAGCAGTTATTGGAGGGGAGCCGATACGCAGTATTTT.